This T cell receptor beta chain appears in the sequencing data of a study of OX40 agonist ivuxolimab in advanced cancers. The wider study: Ivuxolimab, an antibody acting as an agonist of OX40 (CD134), was used to treat patients. Patients were treated with intravenous ivuxolimab, dosed at 0.01 to 10 mg/kg and infused every 2 weeks.

Clones were sequenced by immunoSEQ multiplex PCR, and TCRdb holds only the in-frame ones, with some missing. Found here are 100,000 to 150,000 clones, less than 95% of them singletons; the top ten hold 0.81%. Autoimmune disease history or systemic immunosuppression was exclusionary. Trimming removed 0 bases at V and 2 bases at J, with 9 bases between. The CDR3 has 15 amino acids. Looked up from germline, CDR1 is SGHRS and CDR2 is YFSETQ. The TCR originated in an adult with an advanced solid tumor such as melanoma, head and neck, liver or kidney cancer. The chain links TRBV5-1 to TRBJ2-1; possibly TRBD2 for D (6 bases). Specimen: CD4+ or CD8+ T cells sorted from blood, collected in a trial of the OX40 agonist ivuxolimab. DNA of the CDR3: TGCGCCAGCAGCTTGGTAGCGGAAACCTACAATGAGCAGTTCTTC. Its protein product is CASSLVAETYNEQFF. The complete variable domain, with remaining parts taken from reference TRBV5-1 and TRBJ2-1, reads KAGVTQTPRYLIKTRGQQVTLSCSPISGHRSVSWYQQTPGQGLQFLFEYFSETQRNKGNFPGRFSGRQFSNSRSEMNVSTLELGDSALYLCASSLVAETYNEQFFGPGTRLTVL.